Sequencing of this TCR beta chain was carried out in a study of T-cell reconstitution after alpha-beta-depleted transplantation in children. Study observations and caveats: There were some patients whose high TCRbeta diversity at day 60 came from surviving recipient T cells and thymic progenitors. Among T cells one year after transplant, newly produced cells accounted for most counts and diversity.

Unique molecular identifiers were used in preparing the TCRbeta library. TCRdb processed the PCR reads anew with MiXCR; each CDR3 protein has one entry. The data hold hundreds of thousands of distinct CDR3 sequences, with less than 9% observed a single time. The CDR3 has 11 amino acids. In germline, CDR1 is MDHEN, CDR2 SYDVKM. V was clipped by 6 bases and J by 7 bases, with 9 bases between them. A word on this clonotype: What it binds is not known.

This receptor was obtained from a male patient aged 5 to 17 who had a stem cell transplant for acute lymphoblastic leukemia, so the T cells may come from the graft donor. Specimen: PBMCs, mostly from graft donor cells, collected 180 days after TCRalphabeta/CD19-depleted stem cell transplant. This chain connects TRBV28 to TRBJ1-2; D gene ambiguous. The DNA of the CDR3 is TGTGCCAGCAGCCGGTCTCGTGGCTACACCTTC. This translates into CASSRSRGYTF.